This T cell receptor (beta chain) originates from a study of naive and memory T cell subsets. An oligonucleotide containing a UMI was ligated to the 3' end of TCR cDNA. Input was roughly 1 to 1000 ng of DNase-treated total RNA without cell sorting. Ligated cDNA underwent four rounds of PCR with nested alpha and beta constant region primers and SP2. TCRdb reanalysed the 5' RACE reads using MiXCR and keeps one entry per CDR3 protein. The table lists approximately 58,000 distinct CDR3 sequences, 7.2% of them singletons. The receptor's source is a male donor in good health.

CDR3 in DNA: TGTGCCAGCAGCCACCCCATAAGGAACACTGAAGCTTTCTTT. Translated, it gives CASSHPIRNTEAFF. V gene TRBV7-9 combines with J gene TRBJ1-1; D is ambiguous. Germline CDR1 and CDR2: SEHNR and FQNEAQ (reference sequence). There are 14 residues in the CDR3. Trimming pared 5 bases from V and 1 base from J, leaving 11 bases between.